This record concerns one T cell receptor beta chain sequence. Its antigen is currently unknown. The sample belongs to a study of graft-versus-host responses after intestinal transplantation. Study summary: Multivisceral, liver-intestinal, or isolated intestinal transplants were received by the recipients. Anti-thymocyte globulin induction was given to all recipients, followed by tacrolimus and steroids for around three years. Findings of the study overall: Some GvH clones appeared in ileal mucosa or blood before recipient bone marrow. Among circulating GvH clones, peak levels were associated with early post-transplant declines in HvG clones.

Profiled with immunoSEQ multiplex PCR; TCRdb holds only in-frame clones, not every one. Altogether 75,000 to 100,000 clones are present, roughly 90% being singletons, with the ten largest covering around 0.17%. The CDR3 totals 12 residues. Germline assignment: CDR1 SGHRS and CDR2 YFSETQ. The V gene lost 4 bases and the J gene lost 2 bases, with 5 bases spanning the gap. This specimen was unstimulated CD4+ T cells sorted from spleen or lymph node cells, taken before intestinal transplant. The V call is TRBV5-1, the J call TRBJ2-3; D unclear. The TCR sequence derives from a human donor who received an intestinal transplant. This CDR3 reads CASSVHTDTQYF. CDR3 nucleotides: TGCGCCAGCAGCGTCCACACAGATACGCAGTATTTT.